This T cell receptor beta chain was sequenced for a study of beta chain features in type 1 diabetes. The V and J ends lost 5 bases and 0 bases respectively, with 13 bases between them. Germline loops: CDR1 SGHAT, CDR2 FQNNGV. The CDR3 totals 15 residues. Study findings and constraints: VDJ junctions from type 1 diabetes patients carried fewer insertions and larger deletions.

Expressed TCRB transcripts were sequenced because the isolated RNA had all been reverse transcribed beforehand. This table comes from immunoSEQ multiplex PCR, and its TCRdb copy is limited to in-frame clones, with some not included. The sample has 900,000 or so clones; 15% to 20% are singletons. With regard to this clone: Its antigen remains unknown.

This chain links TRBV11-2 with TRBJ2-5; D may be TRBD2 (6 bases). The sample consisted of naive CD4+ T cells from blood. The receptor was derived from a woman between 18 and 30 years old in good health. The CDR3, as DNA: TGTGCCAGCAGCGCCGGAGGGGCGGACCAAGAGACCCAGTACTTC. It specifies CASSAGGADQETQYF.